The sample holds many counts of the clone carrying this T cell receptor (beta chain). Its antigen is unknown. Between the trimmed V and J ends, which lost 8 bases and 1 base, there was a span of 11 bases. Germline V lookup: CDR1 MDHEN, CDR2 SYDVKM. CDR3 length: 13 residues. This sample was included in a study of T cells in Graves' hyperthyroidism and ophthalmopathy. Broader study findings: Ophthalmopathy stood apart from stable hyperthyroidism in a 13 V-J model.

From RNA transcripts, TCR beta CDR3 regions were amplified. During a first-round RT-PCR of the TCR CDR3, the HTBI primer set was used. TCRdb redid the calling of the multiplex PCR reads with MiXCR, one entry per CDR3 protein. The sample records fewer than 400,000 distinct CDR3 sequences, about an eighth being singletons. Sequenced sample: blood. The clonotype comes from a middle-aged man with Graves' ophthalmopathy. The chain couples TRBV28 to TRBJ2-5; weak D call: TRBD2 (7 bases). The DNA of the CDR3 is TGTGCCAGCGTGGGGGGGGCCCAAGAGACCCAGTACTTC. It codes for CASVGGAQETQYF.